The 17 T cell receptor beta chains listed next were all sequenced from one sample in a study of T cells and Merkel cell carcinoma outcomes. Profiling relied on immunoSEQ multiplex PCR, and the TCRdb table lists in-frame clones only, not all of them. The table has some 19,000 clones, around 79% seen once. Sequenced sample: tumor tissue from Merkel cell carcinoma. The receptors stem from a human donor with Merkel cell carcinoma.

The CDR3 is CASSKVRQGTQYF. The CDR3 DNA is TGTGCCAGCAGCAAAGTTAGGCAGGGTACGCAGTATTTT. This rearrangement joins TRBV21-1 to TRBJ2-3; TRBD1, the table's D call, was not compared with the DNA. TRBV21-1 is recorded as a pseudogene. This CDR3 has 13 residues.

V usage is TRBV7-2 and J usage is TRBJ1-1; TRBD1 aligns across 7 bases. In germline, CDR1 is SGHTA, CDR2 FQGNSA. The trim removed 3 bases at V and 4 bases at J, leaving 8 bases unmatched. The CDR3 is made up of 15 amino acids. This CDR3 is CASSLQGGLATEAFF. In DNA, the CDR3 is TGTGCCAGCAGCTTGCAGGGGGGGTTGGCCACTGAAGCTTTCTTT.

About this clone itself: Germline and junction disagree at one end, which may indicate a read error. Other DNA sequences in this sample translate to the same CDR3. The CDR3 loop reads CASSFDLGEETQYF. The DNA for the CDR3 is TGTGCCAGTAGCTTTGATCTGGGCGAAGAGACCCAGTACTTC. The V call is TRBV7-9, the J call TRBJ2-5; D is ambiguous. This CDR3 has 14 residues. Germline V gene data show CDR1 as SEHNR and CDR2 as FQNEAQ (reference sequence). Using reference TRBV7-9 and TRBJ2-5 for the parts outside the CDR3, the full variable domain is DTGVSQNPRHKITKRGQNVTFRCDPISEHNRLYWYRQTLGQGPEFLTYFQNEAQLEKSRLLSDRFSAERPKGSFSTLEIQRTEQGDSAMYLCASSFDLGEETQYFGPGTRLLVL.

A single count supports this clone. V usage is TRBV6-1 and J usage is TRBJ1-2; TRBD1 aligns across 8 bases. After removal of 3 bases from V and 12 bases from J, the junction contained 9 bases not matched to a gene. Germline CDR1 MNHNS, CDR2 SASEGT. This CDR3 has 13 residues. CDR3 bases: TGTGCCAGCAGTGAGAGCCCTCAGGGGGCCCACACCTTC. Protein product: CASSESPQGAHTF.

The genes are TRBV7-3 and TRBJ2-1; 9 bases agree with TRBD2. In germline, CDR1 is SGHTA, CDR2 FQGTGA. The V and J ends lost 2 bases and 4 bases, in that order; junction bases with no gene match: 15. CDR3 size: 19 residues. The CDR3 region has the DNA TGTGCCAGCAGCTTAGGAAGTCGACTAGCGGACCCACCTTACAATGAGCAGTTCTTC. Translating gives CASSLGSRLADPPYNEQFF.

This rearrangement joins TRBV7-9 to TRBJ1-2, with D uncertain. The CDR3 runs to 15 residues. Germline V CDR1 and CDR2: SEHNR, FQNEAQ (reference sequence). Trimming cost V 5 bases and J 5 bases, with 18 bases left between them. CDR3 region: CASSKSRRTGYGYTF. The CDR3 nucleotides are TGTGCCAGCAGCAAATCCCGACGGACGGGTTATGGCTACACCTTC.

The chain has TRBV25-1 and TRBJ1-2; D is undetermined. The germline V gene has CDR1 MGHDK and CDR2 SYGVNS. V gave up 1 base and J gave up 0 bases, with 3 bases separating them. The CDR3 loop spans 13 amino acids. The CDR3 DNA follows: TGTGCCAGCAGTGAATTCCCTAACTATGGCTACACCTTC. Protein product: CASSEFPNYGYTF.

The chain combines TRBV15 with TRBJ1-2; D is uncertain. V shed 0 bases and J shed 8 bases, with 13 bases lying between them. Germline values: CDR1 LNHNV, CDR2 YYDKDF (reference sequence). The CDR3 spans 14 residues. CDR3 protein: CATSRDIDLLGYTF. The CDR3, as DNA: TGTGCCACCAGCAGAGACATAGACCTTTTGGGCTACACCTTC.

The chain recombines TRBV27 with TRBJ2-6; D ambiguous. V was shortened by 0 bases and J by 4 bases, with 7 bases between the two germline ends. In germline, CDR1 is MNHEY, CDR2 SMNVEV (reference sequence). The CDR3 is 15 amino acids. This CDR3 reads CASSLSGIGANVLTF. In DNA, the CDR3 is TGTGCCAGCAGTTTATCGGGCATAGGGGCCAACGTCCTGACTTTC.

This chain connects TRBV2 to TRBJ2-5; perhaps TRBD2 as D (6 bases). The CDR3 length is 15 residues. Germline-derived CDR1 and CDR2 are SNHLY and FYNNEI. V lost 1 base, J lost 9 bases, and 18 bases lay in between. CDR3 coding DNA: TGTGCCAGCAGTGAAGGATGGGATTCAAGGGAGGCCCAGTACTTC. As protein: CASSEGWDSREAQYF.

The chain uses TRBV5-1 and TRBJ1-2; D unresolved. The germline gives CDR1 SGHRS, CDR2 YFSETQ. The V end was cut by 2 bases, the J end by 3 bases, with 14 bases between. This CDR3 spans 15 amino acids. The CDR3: CASSFWQETDYGYTF. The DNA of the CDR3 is TGCGCCAGCAGCTTCTGGCAGGAAACAGACTATGGCTACACCTTC.

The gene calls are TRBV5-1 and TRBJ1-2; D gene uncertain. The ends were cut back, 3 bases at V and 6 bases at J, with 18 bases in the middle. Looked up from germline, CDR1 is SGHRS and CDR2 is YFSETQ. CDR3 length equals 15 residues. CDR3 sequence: CASSSSMPGAHGYTF. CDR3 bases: TGCGCCAGCAGCTCTTCGATGCCGGGTGCGCATGGCTACACCTTC. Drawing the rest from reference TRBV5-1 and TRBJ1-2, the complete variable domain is KAGVTQTPRYLIKTRGQQVTLSCSPISGHRSVSWYQQTPGQGLQFLFEYFSETQRNKGNFPGRFSGRQFSNSRSEMNVSTLELGDSALYLCASSSSMPGAHGYTFGSGTRLTVV.

CDR3 DNA sequence: TGTGCCAGCAGCGGACGACAGGGGCACTACGAGCAGTACTTC. This sequence encodes CASSGRQGHYEQYF. V usage is TRBV9 and J usage is TRBJ2-7; 8 nucleotides align to TRBD1. CDR3 length: 14 amino acids. Germline CDR1 and CDR2: SGDLS and YYNGEE. V was pared by 3 bases and J by 3 bases, with 5 bases of the junction left unmatched.

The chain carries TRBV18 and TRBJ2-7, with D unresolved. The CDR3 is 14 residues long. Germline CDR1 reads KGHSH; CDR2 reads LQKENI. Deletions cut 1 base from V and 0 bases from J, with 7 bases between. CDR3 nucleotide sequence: TGTGCCAGCTCACCACAGGAGAGCTCCTACGAGCAGTACTTC. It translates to CASSPQESSYEQYF.

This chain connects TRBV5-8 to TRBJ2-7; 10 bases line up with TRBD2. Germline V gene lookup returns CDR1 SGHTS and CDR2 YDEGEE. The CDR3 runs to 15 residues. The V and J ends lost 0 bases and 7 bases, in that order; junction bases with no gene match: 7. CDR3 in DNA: TGTGCCAGCAGCTTGGTAGTAGCGGGAGGTCGGGAGCAGTACTTC. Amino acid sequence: CASSLVVAGGREQYF. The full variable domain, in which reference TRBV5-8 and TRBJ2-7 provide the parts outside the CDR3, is EAGVTQSPTHLIKTRGQQATLRCSPISGHTSVYWYQQALGLGLQFLLWYDEGEERNRGNFPPRFSGRQFPNYSSELNVNALELEDSALYLCASSLVVAGGREQYFGPGTRLTVT.

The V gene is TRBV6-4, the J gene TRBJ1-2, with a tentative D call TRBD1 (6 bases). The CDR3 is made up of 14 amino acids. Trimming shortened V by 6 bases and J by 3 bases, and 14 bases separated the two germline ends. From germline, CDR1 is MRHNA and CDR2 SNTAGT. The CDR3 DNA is TGTGCCAGCAGCGAAATAGCAGGGGACTATGGCTACACCTTC. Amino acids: CASSEIAGDYGYTF.

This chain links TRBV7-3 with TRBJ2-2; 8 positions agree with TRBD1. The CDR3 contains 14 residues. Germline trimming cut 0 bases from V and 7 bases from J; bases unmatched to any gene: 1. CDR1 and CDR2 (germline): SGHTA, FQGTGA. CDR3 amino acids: CASSLTGTGGELFF. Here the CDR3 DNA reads TGTGCCAGCAGCTTAACTGGGACAGGCGGGGAGCTGTTTTTT.